A single sample gave rise to the 14 T cell receptor beta chains below, sequenced in a study of T cells in Graves' hyperthyroidism and ophthalmopathy. Amplification of TCR beta CDR3 regions used RNA as the template. Initially, a first-round RT-PCR of the TCR CDR3 employed the HTBI primer set. TCRdb re-called the multiplex PCR reads through MiXCR, storing one row per CDR3 protein. The table has fewer than 900,000 distinct CDR3 sequences, under 20% seen once; the top ten hold over 15%. Sequenced input: blood. The receptors come from a woman aged 45-60 years with Graves' hyperthyroidism that later progressed to Graves' ophthalmopathy.

This clonotype was seen a few times. The chain combines TRBV30 with TRBJ2-7; D remains ambiguous. This CDR3 is built from 11 residues. Germline-derived CDR1 and CDR2 are GTSNPN and SVGIG (reference sequence). V gave up 4 bases and J gave up 5 bases, with 9 bases separating them. The CDR3 protein is CAWTQWNEQYF. The CDR3 bases are TGTGCCTGGACTCAATGGAACGAGCAGTACTTC. Filled out from reference TRBV30 and TRBJ2-7, the complete variable domain reads SQTIHQWPATLVQPVGSPLSLECTVEGTSNPNLYWYRQAAGRGLQLLFYSVGIGQISSEVPQNLSASRPQDRQFILSSKKLLLSDSGFYLCAWTQWNEQYFGPGTRLTVT.

This clonotype was counted ten times or more. This sequence joins TRBV11-2 and TRBJ2-5; 12 bases fit TRBD2. The CDR3 is made up of 16 amino acids. Germline V gene lookup returns CDR1 SGHAT and CDR2 FQNNGV. Trimming at V came to 5 bases and at J to 5 bases, leaving 9 bases not matched to a gene. Here the CDR3 DNA reads TGTGCCAGCAGCCTAGGACTAGCGGGAAGGATGGAGACCCAGTACTTC. It translates to CASSLGLAGRMETQYF.

CDR3 protein: CASSQDPVYYGYTF. The CDR3 DNA reads as TGCGCCAGCAGCCAAGATCCCGTCTACTATGGCTACACCTTC. The V gene is TRBV4-1, the J gene TRBJ1-2; D is unresolved. In germline, CDR1 is MGHRA, CDR2 YSYEKL. V gave up 0 bases and J gave up 3 bases, with 8 bases separating them. The CDR3 contains 14 residues.

This clonotype has only a few counts. The chain uses TRBV20-1 and TRBJ2-3, with 9 bases that match TRBD2. Germline V lookup: CDR1 DFQATT, CDR2 SNEGSKA (reference sequence). J was trimmed by 0 bases and V by 2 bases; bases with no gene match: 9. This CDR3 has 17 amino acids. DNA of the CDR3: TGCAGTGCTAGAAAAGAAAGCGGGGGGACTAGCACAGATACGCAGTATTTT. Protein: CSARKESGGTSTDTQYF.

The chain is built from TRBV7-9 and TRBJ2-1, with 9 bases matching TRBD2. Germline V lookup: CDR1 SEHNR, CDR2 FQNEAQ (reference sequence). The junction had 7 bases not matched to a gene; V was cut back by 5 bases and J by 5 bases. The CDR3 contains 15 residues. The CDR3 spells CASSLTSGRNNEQFF. The CDR3 DNA reads as TGTGCCAGCAGCCTGACTAGCGGTCGGAACAATGAGCAGTTCTTC.

The table lists this clonotype with many counts. The chain joins TRBV7-9 to TRBJ2-5, with TRBD1 as a possible D gene (5 bases). Trimming cost V 4 bases and J 9 bases, with 24 bases left between them. This CDR3 contains 16 residues. Germline V gives CDR1 SEHNR, CDR2 FQNEAQ (reference sequence). The CDR3 DNA is TGTGCCAGCAGCTCCGAGACAGCTCAATCCCCCCGGGCCCAGTACTTC. Translated, it gives CASSSETAQSPRAQYF. The full variable domain, its missing parts supplied by reference TRBV7-9 and TRBJ2-5, is DTGVSQNPRHKITKRGQNVTFRCDPISEHNRLYWYRQTLGQGPEFLTYFQNEAQLEKSRLLSDRFSAERPKGSFSTLEIQRTEQGDSAMYLCASSSETAQSPRAQYFGPGTRLLVL.

This clonotype was seen at least ten times. This rearrangement joins TRBV7-2 to TRBJ2-1; D not resolved. V was shortened by 1 base and J by 7 bases, with 11 bases between the two germline ends. The CDR3 spans 14 residues. Germline lookup yields CDR1 SGHTA and CDR2 FQGNSA. This CDR3 is CASSLVVGRNEQFF. In DNA form, the CDR3 reads TGTGCCAGCAGCTTAGTTGTAGGCCGGAATGAGCAGTTCTTC.

The rearrangement joins TRBV27 to TRBJ1-5; TRBD1 matches 7 bases. CDR1 and CDR2 from the germline V gene are MNHEY and SMNVEV (reference sequence). This CDR3 has 15 residues. The trim removed 3 bases at V and 1 base at J, leaving 3 bases unmatched. CDR3 sequence reads: CASSLDRTSNQPQHF. The CDR3 DNA follows: TGTGCCAGCAGTTTGGACAGGACGAGCAATCAGCCCCAGCATTTT.

The chain is built from TRBV5-1 and TRBJ2-7; no reliable D call. CDR1 SGHRS and CDR2 YFSETQ come from the germline V gene. The CDR3 runs 16 residues. V lost 0 bases and J 3 bases, leaving 16 bases between the germline ends. The DNA of the CDR3 is TGCGCCAGCAGCTTGGAGCCACAACCTACTATCTACGAGCAGTACTTC. It translates to CASSLEPQPTIYEQYF.

This clonotype was counted ten times or more. One end of the junction does not line up with germline, which may come from a read error. The V gene is TRBV12-3 or TRBV12-4, the J gene TRBJ1-1, with D possibly being TRBD1 (5 bases). This CDR3 region has 11 residues. The CDR3 region is CASSFIGGVIF. DNA for the CDR3: TGTGCCAGCAGTTTTATCGGGGGTGTGATCTTT.

This clonotype was counted at least ten times. This sequence joins TRBV5-1 and TRBJ2-3; maybe TRBD2 (5 bases). Trimming shortened V by 4 bases and J by 6 bases, and 18 bases separated the two germline ends. This CDR3 is 15 amino acids long. Germline assignment: CDR1 SGHRS and CDR2 YFSETQ. CDR3 in amino acids: CASSVSGTTVDTQYF. The CDR3 bases are TGCGCCAGCAGCGTCAGCGGAACCACCGTGGATACGCAGTATTTT.

V gene TRBV12-3 or TRBV12-4 combines with J gene TRBJ1-2, with 7 positions matching TRBD1. V lost 6 bases and J lost 8; bases outside the gene matches: 9. The CDR3 length is 13 residues. The CDR3 is CASSMTGHRGYTF. The CDR3 region has the DNA TGTGCCAGCAGCATGACAGGGCATAGAGGCTACACCTTC.

This clonotype was seen many times. The rearrangement links TRBV20-1 to TRBJ1-2; 7 positions agree with TRBD1. The CDR3 runs 13 residues. The V and J ends lost 6 bases and 6 bases, in that order; junction bases with no gene match: 10. The germline V gene encodes CDR1 DFQATT and CDR2 SNEGSKA (reference sequence). The CDR3 loop reads CSATPDRAHGYTF. CDR3 bases: TGCAGTGCAACGCCCGACAGGGCCCATGGCTACACCTTC.

This clonotype was detected many times. The genes are TRBV18 and TRBJ1-2; D not certain. The CDR3 has 14 residues. The V gene's germline CDR1 is KGHSH and CDR2 LQKENI. V lost 1 base and J 6 bases, leaving 12 bases between the germline ends. The CDR3 is CASSPRDQRDGYTF. The CDR3 DNA reads as TGTGCCAGCTCACCACGCGACCAGAGGGATGGCTACACCTTC.